This entry lists 4 T cell receptor beta chains sequenced from one sample in a study of blood T cell repertoires in COVID-19 (dated by TCRdb to the early 2020s). Library method: the immunoSEQ multiplex PCR assay. TCRdb provides this immuneACCESS table in a form limited to in-frame rearrangements. Some clones are lacking; in checked studies, under half of them reflect an unresolved V gene, and why the rest are absent is not known. This sample is represented by roughly 240,000 clones; 70% to 90% of them were singletons. Jointly, the top ten make up less than 4.5% of the sample. The sequenced material came from peripheral blood. The receptor source for this set is a man between 18 and 29 years old with active or convalescent COVID-19.

The V call is TRBV10-3, the J call TRBJ1-2; no clear D. The germline V gene has CDR1 ENHRY and CDR2 SYGVKD. The CDR3 covers 13 residues. Trimming stripped 9 bases from V and 0 bases from J, with 11 bases between. DNA of the CDR3: TGTGCCATTCTTGGCAGTTCTAACTATGGCTACACCTTC. It translates to CAILGSSNYGYTF.

The rearrangement uses TRBV19 and TRBJ1-5, with a tentative D call TRBD1 (6 bases). The germline V gene encodes CDR1 LNHDA and CDR2 SQIVND (reference sequence). The CDR3 runs to 10 residues. V was clipped by 10 bases and J by 7 bases, with 8 bases between them. CDR3 sequence (DNA): TGTGCCACAGGGGTCCAGCCCCAGCATTTT. Protein: CATGVQPQHF.

This chain links TRBV19 with TRBJ1-1; D gene unclear. Germline lookup yields CDR1 LNHDA and CDR2 SQIVND (reference sequence). The CDR3 totals 12 residues. V lost 5 bases, J lost 1 base, and 5 bases lay in between. CDR3 DNA sequence: TGTGCCAGTAGTCCCGGGAACACTGAAGCTTTCTTT. Residues: CASSPGNTEAFF.

The V gene is TRBV20-1, the J gene TRBJ2-5; 7 bases match TRBD2. With 6 bases clipped from V and 5 bases from J, the junction kept 3 bases outside the gene matches. The CDR3 has 11 residues. The germline V gene has CDR1 DFQATT and CDR2 SNEGSKA (reference sequence). CDR3 residues: CSAYGRETQYF. In nucleotides, the CDR3 is TGCAGTGCCTACGGGAGGGAGACCCAGTACTTC.